This T cell receptor beta chain is drawn from a study of metastatic and nonmetastatic thyroid tumors. Study at large: Both malignant and benign thyroid patients supplied peripheral blood and tumor or nodule tissue samples, across which the repertoires of these patients were then compared. Study results and limitations: Reported TCR beta diversity, measured in blood and tumor, was significantly higher for malignant thyroid tumors than for benign nodules.

TCRdb ran MiXCR on the PCR reads. The sample lists fewer than 6,500 clones, under 35% seen once, with 15% to 20% in the top ten. V was shortened by 3 bases and J by 4 bases, with 9 bases between the two germline ends. The CDR3 sequence is 13 residues long. Germline V gene lookup returns CDR1 SGHAT and CDR2 FQNNGV. Treatment of any kind had been given to no patient before thyroid surgery. As regards this clone: Its target is unknown.

This TCR was sampled from a female donor with papillary thyroid cancer or a benign thyroid nodule (not recorded which). Some clones in this sample may be carry-over from other donors' samples. Sequenced input: adjacent normal tissue. V usage is TRBV11-2 and J usage is TRBJ1-2, with a weak D call TRBD1 (6 bases). CDR3 region: CASSFGGGYGYTF. The DNA for the CDR3 is TGTGCCAGCAGCTTCGGAGGGGGCTATGGCTACACCTTC.